The 8 T cell receptor beta chains reported below all come from one sample, sequenced in a study of blood T cell repertoires in COVID-19. Only in-frame clones appear in the TCRdb table, and some are missing; sequencing was by immunoSEQ multiplex PCR. The data show fewer than 85,000 clones, with about three quarters seen just once and roughly 36% held by the top ten. Sample: peripheral blood. The receptors here all came from a woman in her 70s with acute or convalescent COVID-19.

V gene TRBV7-2 combines with J gene TRBJ1-2; tentative D call: TRBD1 (5 bases). V was clipped by 1 base and J by 2 bases, with 8 bases between them. CDR1 is SGHTA, CDR2 FQGNSA, per germline. This CDR3 is 14 amino acids long. The DNA for the CDR3 is TGTGCCAGCAGCTTAGGCAGGGTAAACTATGGCTACACCTTC. It translates to CASSLGRVNYGYTF.

The genes are TRBV27 and TRBJ1-2; 11 positions agree with TRBD1. CDR1 and CDR2 from the germline V gene are MNHEY and SMNVEV (reference sequence). Unmatched junction bases numbered 6, after V lost 8 bases and J lost 7 bases. This CDR3 is 13 amino acids long. The CDR3 region is CASGPGQGGGYTF. CDR3 in DNA: TGTGCCAGCGGACCGGGACAGGGGGGTGGCTACACCTTC.

The chain combines TRBV19 with TRBJ1-5, with D tentatively TRBD1 (5 bases). CDR1 and CDR2 (germline): LNHDA, SQIVND (reference sequence). This CDR3 is built from 15 residues. With 7 bases removed from V and 7 bases from J, the gap between germline ends came to 20 bases. As DNA, the CDR3 is TGTGCCAGTACCTCGGGGGGGGGTCAGGGCCAGCCCCAGCATTTT. This encodes CASTSGGGQGQPQHF.

This chain links TRBV20-1 with TRBJ2-5; TRBD2 is a possible D gene (5 bases). Trimming cost V 3 bases and J 4 bases, with 21 bases left between them. The CDR3 is 16 residues long. CDR1 and CDR2 from the germline V gene are DFQATT and SNEGSKA (reference sequence). CDR3 nucleotide sequence: TGCAGTGCTAGTCCATTTGGGAGACGTTCTGGAGAGACCCAGTACTTC. Protein: CSASPFGRRSGETQYF.

V is TRBV7-2 and J is TRBJ1-1, with 7 positions matching TRBD1. The ends lost 5 bases at V and 4 bases at J; junction bases unmatched: 4. From germline, CDR1 is SGHTA and CDR2 FQGNSA. CDR3 size: 13 residues. CDR3 sequence reads: CASSTPGGTEAFF. CDR3 bases: TGTGCCAGCAGCACCCCAGGGGGCACTGAAGCTTTCTTT. The full variable domain, with the rest looked up from reference TRBV7-2 and TRBJ1-1, is GAGVSQSPSNKVTEKGKDVELRCDPISGHTALYWYRQSLGQGLEFLIYFQGNSAPDKSGLPSDRFSAERTGGSVSTLTIQRTQQEDSAVYLCASSTPGGTEAFFGQGTRLTVV.

This chain joins TRBV9 and TRBJ2-3; the D gene is possibly TRBD2 (5 bases). The CDR3 covers 12 residues. Germline-derived CDR1 and CDR2 are SGDLS and YYNGEE. The V end lost 5 bases, the J end lost 6 bases, and 10 bases lay between the germline ends. The CDR3 is CASSPREDTQYF. Written as DNA, the CDR3 is TGTGCCAGCAGTCCGAGGGAGGATACGCAGTATTTT.

This clone is termed medium-sized (0.01 to 0.1%). This chain joins TRBV6-5 and TRBJ2-7; 7 bases align to TRBD2. The CDR3 sequence is 15 residues long. The V and J ends lost 0 bases and 7 bases, in that order; junction bases with no gene match: 9. CDR1 and CDR2 from the germline V gene are MNHEY and SVGAGI. The DNA for the CDR3 is TGTGCCAGCAGTTACTCACTAGCTTTGGGGGGGGAGCAGTACTTC. Translating it yields CASSYSLALGGEQYF.

The genes are TRBV7-2 and TRBJ1-3; TRBD1 matches 7 bases. After removal of 4 bases from V and 0 bases from J, the junction contained 3 bases not matched to a gene. In germline, CDR1 is SGHTA, CDR2 FQGNSA. The CDR3 is 15 residues long. The CDR3: CASSSQGVSGNTIYF. CDR3 DNA: TGTGCCAGCAGCTCCCAGGGGGTCTCTGGAAACACCATATATTTT. Drawing the rest from reference TRBV7-2 and TRBJ1-3, the complete variable domain is GAGVSQSPSNKVTEKGKDVELRCDPISGHTALYWYRQSLGQGLEFLIYFQGNSAPDKSGLPSDRFSAERTGGSVSTLTIQRTQQEDSAVYLCASSSQGVSGNTIYFGEGSWLTVV.